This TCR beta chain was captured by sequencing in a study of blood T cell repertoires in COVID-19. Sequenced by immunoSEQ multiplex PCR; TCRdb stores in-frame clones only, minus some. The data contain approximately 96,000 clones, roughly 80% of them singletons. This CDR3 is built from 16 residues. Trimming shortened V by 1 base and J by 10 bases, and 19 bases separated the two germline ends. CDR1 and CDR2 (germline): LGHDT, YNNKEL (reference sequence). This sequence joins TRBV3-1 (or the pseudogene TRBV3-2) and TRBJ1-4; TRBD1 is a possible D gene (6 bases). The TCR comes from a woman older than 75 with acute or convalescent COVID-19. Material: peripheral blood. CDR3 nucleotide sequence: TGTGCCAGCAGCCAAGTGCCGGGGGCTGGGGAGGGAAAACTGTTTTTT. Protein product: CASSQVPGAGEGKLFF.